A selection of T cell receptor beta chains follows, all from one sample in a study of blood T cells in healthy people across ages. Via MiXCR, TCRdb re-called the 5' RACE reads, giving one row per CDR3 protein. The sample includes 1.5 million to 2 million distinct CDR3 sequences, roughly 32% of them seen just once. The specimen was blood. The receptors stem from a woman in her twenties or thirties in good health. Each CDR3 is given with its conserved first and last residue. The D gene is left open where the match is weak. Size tells how often a clone was seen (once, few, many) or the class of an expanded clone, and some rows leave it out.

TRBD2 | TRBJ2-1 | once | TRBV27 | CASALLGLAAYEQFF | TGTGCCAGCGCCCTTCTGGGACTAGCGGCCTACGAGCAGTTCTTC
- | TRBJ2-1 | - | TRBV12-3/TRBV12-4 | CASSLDQPEQFF | TGTGCCAGCAGTTTAGACCAGCCCGAGCAGTTCTTC
TRBD2 | TRBJ2-1 | - | TRBV3-1 | CASSPGLAGGRLYNEQFF | TGTGCCAGCAGCCCGGGACTAGCGGGGGGCCGACTCTACAATGAGCAGTTCTTC
TRBD1 | TRBJ2-7 | few | TRBV9 | CASSAALGTGGSEQYF | TGTGCCAGCAGCGCCGCGCTAGGGACAGGGGGCTCCGAGCAGTACTTC
TRBD1 | TRBJ1-2 | few | TRBV25-1 | CASRPDRGRDYGYTF | TGTGCCAGCAGGCCGGACAGGGGGCGTGACTATGGCTACACCTTC
- | TRBJ1-1 | many | TRBV20-1 | CSAREGPGWDTEAFF | TGCAGTGCTAGAGAAGGGCCAGGTTGGGACACTGAAGCTTTCTTT
- | TRBJ1-2 | few | TRBV4-1 | CASSLTWGNYGYTF | TGCGCCAGCAGCCTCACCTGGGGAAACTATGGCTACACCTTC
TRBD1 | TRBJ2-5 | few | TRBV2 | CASRSSDRGGEETQYF | TGTGCCAGCCGTAGCTCGGACAGGGGAGGTGAAGAGACCCAGTACTTC
- | TRBJ1-2 | few | TRBV20-1 | CSASSGSGYTF | TGCAGTGCTAGTTCAGGGTCTGGCTACACCTTC
- | TRBJ2-1 | - | TRBV11-3 | CASSSAGNYNEQFF | TGTGCCAGCAGCTCTGCTGGCAACTACAATGAGCAGTTCTTC
- | TRBJ2-5 | - | TRBV3-1 | CASSQDQRLTGIQETQYF | TGTGCCAGCAGCCAAGATCAACGATTAACCGGGATCCAAGAGACCCAGTACTTC
- | TRBJ2-5 | - | TRBV7-6 | CASSYGGSIETQYF | TGTGCCAGCAGTTATGGCGGCAGTATAGAGACCCAGTACTTC
- | TRBJ1-2 | once | TRBV5-6 | CASSFSRTAANYGYTF | TGTGCCAGCAGCTTCTCTCGGACAGCAGCAAACTATGGCTACACCTTC
- | TRBJ1-1 | - | TRBV29-1 | CSVASGRNTEAFF | TGCAGCGTCGCGTCGGGGAGGAACACTGAAGCTTTCTTT
- | TRBJ1-3 | - | TRBV6-1 | CASKPPGSGNTIYF | TGTGCCAGCAAACCACCAGGCTCTGGAAACACCATATATTTT
TRBD2 | TRBJ2-1 | few | TRBV20-1 | CSALLAGGYNEQFF | TGCAGTGCCCTCCTAGCGGGAGGCTACAATGAGCAGTTCTTC
TRBD1 | TRBJ2-3 | few | TRBV7-3 | CASSRRDRGSDTQYF | TGTGCCAGCAGCAGGAGGGACAGGGGCTCAGATACGCAGTATTTT
TRBD2 | TRBJ2-7 | few | TRBV5-1 | CASSAKSGRFDEQYF | TGCGCCAGCAGCGCCAAATCCGGGAGGTTCGACGAGCAGTACTTC
- | TRBJ2-2 | few | TRBV2 | CASSEALGGVGELFF | TGTGCCAGCAGTGAAGCGCTTGGAGGGGTCGGGGAGCTGTTTTTT
- | TRBJ1-2 | few | TRBV4-1 | CASSRNPRQANYGYTF | TGCGCCAGCAGCCGAAATCCTCGACAGGCAAACTATGGCTACACCTTC
- | TRBJ2-3 | - | TRBV7-2 | CASSLEREPTDTQYF | TGTGCCAGCAGCTTAGAACGGGAACCCACAGATACGCAGTATTTT
TRBD2 | TRBJ2-3 | many | TRBV28 | CASSSPGTSLADTQYF | TGTGCCAGCAGTTCGCCCGGGACTAGCTTGGCAGATACGCAGTATTTT
- | TRBJ2-1 | - | TRBV7-2 | CASSRPILRSYNEQFF | TGTGCCAGCAGCCGGCCCATACTTCGCTCCTACAATGAGCAGTTCTTC
- | TRBJ1-2 | - | TRBV7-9 | CASSAAGTVSNYGYTF | TGTGCCAGCAGCGCAGCCGGGACGGTATCTAACTATGGCTACACCTTC
TRBD1 | TRBJ2-7 | many | TRBV11-2 | CASSLVGTASYEQYF | TGTGCCAGCAGCTTAGTCGGGACAGCTTCCTACGAGCAGTACTTC
TRBD1 | TRBJ2-7 | once | TRBV5-1 | CASCDRGGYEQYF | TGCGCCAGCTGTGACAGGGGCGGGTACGAGCAGTACTTC
- | TRBJ1-4 | - | TRBV20-1 | CSAWDEKLFF | TGCAGTGCTTGGGATGAAAAACTGTTTTTT
- | TRBJ1-2 | - | TRBV27 | CASSLRSGHKSYGYTF | TGTGCCAGCAGTTTGAGATCGGGACACAAATCCTATGGCTACACCTTC
- | TRBJ2-5 | - | TRBV5-1 | CASSLSHGQSGEQYF | TGCGCCAGCAGCTTATCCCACGGACAGTCCGGGGAGCAGTACTTC
TRBD1 | TRBJ2-5 | few | TRBV3-1 | CASSQDPETGPPQETQYF | TGTGCCAGCAGCCAAGACCCCGAGACAGGGCCCCCTCAAGAGACCCAGTACTTC
TRBD1 | TRBJ1-2 | few | TRBV24-1 | CATSDRAGTGSYTF | TGTGCCACCAGTGACAGAGCCGGGACAGGGAGCTACACCTTC
- | TRBJ2-1 | - | TRBV6-5 | CASSQPGFSNEQFF | TGTGCCAGCAGCCAGCCTGGGTTCTCCAATGAGCAGTTCTTC
- | TRBJ2-1 | once | TRBV28 | CASSLINSYNEQFF | TGTGCCAGCAGTTTAATAAACTCCTACAATGAGCAGTTCTTC
TRBD2 | TRBJ2-3 | many | TRBV4-1 | CASSPGTSKDTQYF | TGCGCCAGCAGCCCCGGGACTAGCAAAGATACGCAGTATTTT
- | TRBJ2-5 | - | TRBV21-1 | CASSKLRLAGAYQETQYF | TGTGCCAGCAGCAAATTAAGACTAGCGGGGGCGTACCAAGAGACCCAGTACTTC
TRBD2 | TRBJ2-1 | - | TRBV30 | CAWSVGSGNNEQFF | TGCGCCTGGAGTGTGGGGAGCGGGAACAATGAGCAGTTCTTC
TRBD1 | TRBJ2-7 | - | TRBV28 | CASRSNRGLAYEQYF | TGTGCCAGCAGATCAAACAGGGGGCTAGCCTACGAGCAGTACTTC
TRBD2 | TRBJ2-5 | - | TRBV12-3/TRBV12-4 | CASTDKGLANGLEETQYF | TGTGCCAGCACCGATAAGGGACTAGCAAATGGGTTAGAAGAGACCCAGTACTTC
- | TRBJ2-2 | - | TRBV7-8 | CASSLRTLLSTGELFF | TGTGCCAGCAGCTTAAGGACCTTGCTGTCAACCGGGGAGCTGTTTTTT
- | TRBJ2-7 | - | TRBV18 | CTSSQQTGYEQYF | TGTACCAGCTCACAACAGACGGGGTACGAGCAGTACTTC
- | TRBJ1-2 | - | TRBV29-1 | CSAGRDQGYGYTF | TGCAGCGCGGGCAGGGATCAGGGCTATGGCTACACCTTC
- | TRBJ1-2 | - | TRBV9 | CASSHQDRYTF | TGTGCCAGCAGCCACCAAGATCGCTACACCTTC
- | TRBJ2-1 | few | TRBV6-1 | CASSQTLYEQFF | TGTGCCAGCAGTCAAACCTTGTATGAGCAGTTCTTC
- | TRBJ2-3 | - | TRBV12-3/TRBV12-4 | CASSLQRKSADTQYF | TGTGCCAGCAGTTTACAGAGGAAGAGCGCAGATACGCAGTATTTT
- | TRBJ2-1 | few | TRBV3-1 | CASSKTASSYNEQFF | TGTGCCAGCAGCAAGACAGCCAGCTCCTACAATGAGCAGTTCTTC